Shown below are 3 T cell receptor beta chains from a single sample sequenced in a study of metastatic and nonmetastatic thyroid tumors (dated by TCRdb to the early 2020s). Before undergoing thyroid surgery, none of the patients had been given any kind of treatment. Libraries were prepared through PCR. Data came from an Illumina HiSeq 4000. TCRdb itself trimmed the public reads at Q25 with fastp, ran MiXCR and retained productive beta chains. The sample table records 30,000 to 35,000 clones; less than 40% of these occur just once. Over 20% of the sample is taken by the ten largest. Sample: tumor tissue. These receptors were taken from a female donor with papillary thyroid cancer or a benign thyroid nodule (not recorded which). Some clones in this sample may be carry-over from other donors' samples.

This clone turned up a few times. The chain employs TRBV6-1 and TRBJ2-7; 8 nucleotides match TRBD2. Germline loops: CDR1 MNHNS, CDR2 SASEGT. V lost 6 bases to trimming and J lost 4 bases; unmatched junction nucleotides: 11. The CDR3 is 15 amino acids. This CDR3 reads CASRGLSGRRYEQYF. The CDR3 DNA reads TGTGCCAGCAGGGGCCTAAGCGGGAGACGGTACGAGCAGTACTTC.

V and J are TRBV6-1 and TRBJ1-2; 7 bases line up with TRBD1. The germline V gene has CDR1 MNHNS and CDR2 SASEGT. This CDR3 has 15 amino acids. Trimming took 0 bases from V and 4 from J; bases not matched to a gene: 5. The CDR3 region is CASSEAGGASYGYTF. Written as DNA, the CDR3 is TGTGCCAGCAGTGAAGCAGGGGGCGCGAGCTATGGCTACACCTTC.

This clone was observed a handful of times. The chain links TRBV6-2 or TRBV6-3 to TRBJ2-5; no clear D gene. The V gene lost 0 bases and the J gene lost 1 base, with 9 bases spanning the gap. This CDR3 is 15 amino acids long. Germline values: CDR1 MNHEY, CDR2 SVGEGT. The DNA of the CDR3 is TGTGCCAGCAGTTACTCGAGGCAGTTCCAAGAGACCCAGTACTTC. The encoded protein is CASSYSRQFQETQYF.